The 15 T cell receptor beta chains given below trace back to one sample, sequenced in a study of chemoradiotherapy in HPV16-positive cancers. Produced via immunoSEQ multiplex PCR; TCRdb's table is partial and in-frame only. The sample lists over 15,000 clones; roughly 91% were seen once. The sequencing used blood, collected from a patient who underwent chemoradiotherapy. Receptors originate from a human donor with HPV-associated anogenital cancer.

The V call is TRBV13, the J call TRBJ2-7; TRBD1 matches at 9 bases. CDR3 length: 17 amino acids. Germline values: CDR1 PRHDT, CDR2 FYEKMQ (reference sequence). Trimming cost V 5 bases and J 4 bases; bases outside gene matches: 15. CDR3 sequence: CASSPGTGQVGAYEQYF. The DNA for the CDR3 is TGTGCCAGCAGCCCGGGGACAGGGCAAGTGGGGGCGTACGAGCAGTACTTC.

The chain recombines TRBV9 with TRBJ2-2; no firm D call. CDR3 size: 14 residues. V lost 1 base to trimming and J lost 0 bases, with 4 bases between them. Germline-derived CDR1 and CDR2 are SGDLS and YYNGEE. Written as DNA, the CDR3 is TGTGCCAGCAGCGTACTAGCGAACACCGGGGAGCTGTTTTTT. This encodes CASSVLANTGELFF.

The chain has TRBV6-4 and TRBJ2-2; maybe TRBD2 (6 bases). V was cut by 3 bases and J by 7 bases, with 9 bases left in between. Germline values: CDR1 MRHNA, CDR2 SNTAGT. This CDR3 region has 13 residues. The CDR3 here is CASSERRGGELFF. CDR3 bases: TGTGCCAGCAGTGAAAGGCGGGGCGGGGAGCTGTTTTTT.

The chain uses TRBV28 and TRBJ1-2; D not resolved. Trimming stripped 2 bases from V and 0 bases from J, with 10 bases between. The CDR3 spans 15 residues. Germline loops: CDR1 MDHEN, CDR2 SYDVKM. This chain's CDR3 is CASSLGDPTNYGYTF. The CDR3 nucleotides are TGTGCCAGCAGTTTAGGGGATCCCACTAACTATGGCTACACCTTC.

The genes are TRBV20-1 and TRBJ1-2; a weak D match, TRBD1 (5 bases). The V and J ends lost 4 bases and 8 bases respectively, with 11 bases between them. The germline gives CDR1 DFQATT, CDR2 SNEGSKA (reference sequence). This CDR3 contains 11 residues. CDR3 loop: CSATQGYGYTF. The CDR3, as DNA: TGCAGTGCTACTCAGGGATACGGCTACACCTTC.

The chain joins TRBV21-1 to TRBJ2-7; the table assigns TRBD2, which was not confirmed against the DNA. TRBV21-1 counts as a pseudogene. The CDR3 is 12 residues long. The CDR3 region has the DNA TGTGCCAGCAGCAAAGGGAGCTACGAGCAGTACTTC. This gives the protein CASSKGSYEQYF.

The chain has TRBV20-1 and TRBJ1-1, with TRBD1 identical over 7 bases. Germline-derived CDR1 and CDR2 are DFQATT and SNEGSKA (reference sequence). With V trimmed by 5 bases and J by 11 bases, 8 bases remained unmatched. This CDR3 has 11 amino acids. The CDR3 DNA follows: TGCAGTGCTCCCGACAGGGTGGGTGCTTTCTTT. Amino acids: CSAPDRVGAFF.

The CDR3 spells CASSLASGGEKLFF. For the CDR3, the DNA is TGTGCCAGCAGCTTGGCCTCGGGGGGTGAAAAACTGTTTTTT. V is TRBV5-4 and J is TRBJ1-4; D may be TRBD1 (5 bases). V was cut by 0 bases and J by 7 bases, with 10 bases left in between. Germline V gives CDR1 SGHNT, CDR2 YYREEE (reference sequence). The CDR3 extends over 14 amino acids. Using reference TRBV5-4 and TRBJ1-4 for the parts outside the CDR3, the full variable domain is ETGVTQSPTHLIKTRGQQVTLRCSSQSGHNTVSWYQQALGQGPQFIFQYYREEENGRGNFPPRFSGLQFPNYSSELNVNALELDDSALYLCASSLASGGEKLFFGSGTQLSVL.

CDR3 nucleotides: TGTGCCAGCAGTTCACAGGGGGCCTTAGACTACAATGAGCAGTTCTTC. It codes for CASSSQGALDYNEQFF. J is TRBJ2-1 and V is TRBV5-6; TRBD1 agrees at 9 bases. Germline assignment: CDR1 SGHDT and CDR2 YYEEEE. This CDR3 is 16 amino acids long. Trimming took 5 bases from V and 3 from J; bases not matched to a gene: 9.

This clone was observed a handful of times. The chain combines TRBV18 with TRBJ1-1; no firm D call. This CDR3 spans 13 amino acids. Trimming pared 5 bases from V and 0 bases from J, leaving 7 bases between. Germline CDR1 KGHSH, CDR2 LQKENI. The CDR3 DNA reads as TGTGCCAGCTCATTGGGAATGAACACTGAAGCTTTCTTT. Translating gives CASSLGMNTEAFF. Filled out from reference TRBV18 and TRBJ1-1, the complete variable domain reads NAGVMQNPRHLVRRRGQEARLRCSPMKGHSHVYWYRQLPEEGLKFMVYLQKENIIDESGMPKERFSAEFPKEGPSILRIQQVVRGDSAAYFCASSLGMNTEAFFGQGTRLTVV.

The rearrangement uses TRBV2 and TRBJ1-6; 7 bases are shared with TRBD1. V lost 6 bases, J lost 6 bases, and 5 bases stayed unmatched. The CDR3 is 14 amino acids. CDR1 SNHLY and CDR2 FYNNEI come from the germline V gene. The CDR3 DNA reads as TGTGCCAGCAGCCTGGGGACAGTTAATTCACCCCTCCACTTT. Encoded protein: CASSLGTVNSPLHF.

The chain links TRBV19 to TRBJ2-2; tentative D call: TRBD2 (5 bases). Germline V CDR1 and CDR2: LNHDA, SQIVND (reference sequence). The CDR3 length is 16 residues. Trimming stripped 3 bases from V and 3 bases from J, with 14 bases between. In DNA form, the CDR3 reads TGTGCCAGTAGTATTTTGGGGTACGGGGACACCGGGGAGCTGTTTTTT. Protein: CASSILGYGDTGELFF. Using reference TRBV19 and TRBJ2-2 for the parts outside the CDR3, the full variable domain is DGGITQSPKYLFRKEGQNVTLSCEQNLNHDAMYWYRQDPGQGLRLIYYSQIVNDFQKGDIAEGYSVSREKKESFPLTVTSAQKNPTAFYLCASSILGYGDTGELFFGEGSRLTVL.

The chain carries TRBV27 and TRBJ2-7; the D is unclear. The V gene lost 1 base and the J gene lost 2 bases, with 12 bases spanning the gap. Germline CDR1 is MNHEY and CDR2 is SMNVEV (reference sequence). The length of the CDR3 is 15 residues. This chain's CDR3 is CASSLYRPGPYEQYF. The CDR3 coding sequence is TGTGCCAGCAGTTTATACCGGCCGGGTCCCTACGAGCAGTACTTC.

The gene calls are TRBV2 and TRBJ1-2; the D is unclear. The length of the CDR3 is 12 residues. V lost 6 bases to trimming and J lost 3 bases, with 8 bases between them. Germline V CDR1 and CDR2: SNHLY, FYNNEI. Written as DNA, the CDR3 is TGTGCCAGCAGAACCACGGACTATGGCTACACCTTC. Protein: CASRTTDYGYTF.

V is TRBV19 and J is TRBJ2-1; 10 nucleotides agree with TRBD2. CDR1 is LNHDA and CDR2 is SQIVND in the germline V gene (reference sequence). After removal of 3 bases from V and 4 bases from J, the junction contained 3 bases not matched to a gene. CDR3 length: 15 amino acids. The CDR3 is CASSIGLAEYNEQFF. CDR3 sequence (DNA): TGTGCCAGTAGTATCGGACTAGCGGAGTACAATGAGCAGTTCTTC.